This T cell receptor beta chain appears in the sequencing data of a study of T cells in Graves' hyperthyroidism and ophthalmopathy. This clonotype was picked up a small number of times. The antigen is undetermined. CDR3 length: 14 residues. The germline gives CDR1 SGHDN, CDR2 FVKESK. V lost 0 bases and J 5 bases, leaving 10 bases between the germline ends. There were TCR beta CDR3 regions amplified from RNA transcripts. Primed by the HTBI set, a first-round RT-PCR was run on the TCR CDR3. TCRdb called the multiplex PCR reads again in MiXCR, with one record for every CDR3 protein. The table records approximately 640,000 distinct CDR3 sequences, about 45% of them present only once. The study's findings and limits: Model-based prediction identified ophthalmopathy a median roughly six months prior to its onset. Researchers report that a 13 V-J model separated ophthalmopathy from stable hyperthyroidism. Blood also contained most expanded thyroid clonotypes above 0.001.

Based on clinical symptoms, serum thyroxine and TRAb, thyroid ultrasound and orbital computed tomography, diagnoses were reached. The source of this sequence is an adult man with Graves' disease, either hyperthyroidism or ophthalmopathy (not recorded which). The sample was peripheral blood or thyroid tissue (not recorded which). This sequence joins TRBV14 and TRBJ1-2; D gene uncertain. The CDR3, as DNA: TGTGCCAGCAGCCAAGAGCCTACAAATTATGGCTACACCTTC. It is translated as CASSQEPTNYGYTF. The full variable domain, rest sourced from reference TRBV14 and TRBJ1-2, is EAGVTQFPSHSVIEKGQTVTLRCDPISGHDNLYWYRRVMGKEIKFLLHFVKESKQDESGMPNNRFLAERTGGTYSTLKVQPAELEDSGVYFCASSQEPTNYGYTFGSGTRLTVV.